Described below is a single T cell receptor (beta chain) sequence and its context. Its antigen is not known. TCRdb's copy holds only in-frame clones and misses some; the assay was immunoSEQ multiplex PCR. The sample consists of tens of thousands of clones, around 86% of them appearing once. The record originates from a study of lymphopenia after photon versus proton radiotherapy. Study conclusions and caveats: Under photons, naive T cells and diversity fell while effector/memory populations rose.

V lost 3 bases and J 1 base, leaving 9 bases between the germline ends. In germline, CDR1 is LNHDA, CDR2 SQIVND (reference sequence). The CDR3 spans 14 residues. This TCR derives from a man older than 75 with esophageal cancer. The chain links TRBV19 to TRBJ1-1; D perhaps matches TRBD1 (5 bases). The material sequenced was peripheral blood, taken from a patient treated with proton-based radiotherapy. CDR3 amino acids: CASSMGQPNTEAFF. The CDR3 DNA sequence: TGTGCCAGTAGTATGGGGCAACCGAACACTGAAGCTTTCTTT.